A single T cell receptor (beta chain) is shown here with its context. This sample was included in a study of cytomegalovirus exposure and HLA in healthy donors. In the PCR, 60 Vbeta and 13 Jbeta primers were used. The method was immunoSEQ multiplex PCR; TCRdb's version includes in-frame clones alone and lacks a portion of them. The repertoire has approximately 120,000 clones, under 12% of them found once; the top ten carry around 5%. The V gene end was trimmed by 4 bases and the J gene end by 7 bases; junction bases not matched to a gene: 2. Germline CDR1 is SGHTA and CDR2 is FQGNSA. This CDR3 region has 15 residues.

The sequence was collected from a woman between 18 and 30 years old in good health and CMV-seropositive. The sample taken for sequencing was PBMCs. This rearrangement joins TRBV7-2 to TRBJ2-1, with TRBD2 matching 15 bases. The CDR3 region is CASSYGLAGGNEQFF. The DNA for the CDR3 is TGTGCCAGCAGCTACGGACTAGCGGGGGGGAATGAGCAGTTCTTC.